The 24 T cell receptor beta chains below all came from one sample that was sequenced in a study of T cell repertoires in cytomegalovirus infection. From the reads, TCRdb called clonotypes with MiXCR, one entry per CDR3 protein. Counted here are about 400,000 distinct CDR3 sequences, about a sixth occurring once; the ten biggest clones make up roughly 8.7%. The specimen was PBMCs. These receptors all come from a human donor in good health (CMV status not recorded). Some clones in this sample may be carry-over from other donors' samples.

This clonotype came up many times. The chain employs TRBV7-2 and TRBJ2-7; possible D gene TRBD2, 6 bases. This CDR3 contains 14 residues. CDR1 is SGHTA, CDR2 FQGNSA, per germline. V dropped 2 bases and J dropped 6 bases, with 14 bases sitting between them. CDR3 DNA sequence: TGTGCCAGCAGCTTATATCTAGCGTTGAGCGAGCAGTACTTC. Encoded protein: CASSLYLALSEQYF.

The sample holds many counts of this clonotype. V is TRBV7-2 and J is TRBJ2-3, with D unclear. The V gene lost 6 bases and the J gene lost 1 base, with 11 bases spanning the gap. From germline, CDR1 is SGHTA and CDR2 FQGNSA. The CDR3 consists of 14 residues. The DNA for the CDR3 is TGTGCCAGCAGGGGATATAGGGGCACAGATACGCAGTATTTT. It is translated as CASRGYRGTDTQYF. Complete variable domain (other parts from reference TRBV7-2 and TRBJ2-3): GAGVSQSPSNKVTEKGKDVELRCDPISGHTALYWYRQSLGQGLEFLIYFQGNSAPDKSGLPSDRFSAERTGGSVSTLTIQRTQQEDSAVYLCASRGYRGTDTQYFGPGTRLTVL.

The chain employs TRBV2 and TRBJ2-1; D assignment may be TRBD1 or TRBD2 (5 bases each). Deletions cut 0 bases from V and 3 bases from J, with 9 bases between. CDR1 is SNHLY, CDR2 FYNNEI, per germline. This CDR3 spans 15 amino acids. The CDR3 sequence is CASSEAGTDYNEQFF. In nucleotides, the CDR3 is TGTGCCAGCAGTGAAGCGGGGACGGACTACAATGAGCAGTTCTTC.

In this sample, this clonotype turned up many times. V usage is TRBV7-2 and J usage is TRBJ1-5, with D perhaps TRBD1 (5 bases). The CDR3 loop spans 14 amino acids. Deletions cut 5 bases from V and 6 bases from J, with 14 bases between. Germline V CDR1 and CDR2: SGHTA, FQGNSA. The CDR3, as DNA: TGTGCCAGCAGCCATCTCGCCGGGGGTCAGCCCCAGCATTTT. Translation: CASSHLAGGQPQHF.

This clonotype was observed many times. The gene calls are TRBV12-3 or TRBV12-4 and TRBJ1-2; tentatively, D is TRBD1 (5 bases). There are 13 residues in the CDR3. Trimming pared 2 bases from V and 3 bases from J, leaving 7 bases between. CDR3 sequence: CASSLSGDYGYTF. Here the CDR3 DNA reads TGTGCCAGCAGTTTATCGGGGGACTATGGCTACACCTTC.

The chain links TRBV6-1 to TRBJ1-2; D is unclear. V lost 9 bases to trimming and J lost 5 bases, with 13 bases between them. Per the germline V gene, CDR1 is MNHNS and CDR2 is SASEGT. This CDR3 has 12 residues. The CDR3: CASHAVGYGYTF. For the CDR3, the DNA is TGTGCCAGTCACGCGGTCGGTTATGGCTACACCTTC.

This clonotype occurred many times. The rearrangement links TRBV7-9 to TRBJ2-3; 7 bases match TRBD2. V trimming: 6 bases; J trimming: 8 bases; junction bases outside the gene matches: 14. The CDR3 extends over 15 amino acids. CDR1 SEHNR and CDR2 FQNEAQ come from the germline V gene (reference sequence). CDR3 region: CASSPRVAGARTQYF. The CDR3 region has the DNA TGTGCCAGCAGTCCTCGGGTTGCGGGAGCCCGTACGCAGTATTTT.

This clonotype came up a few times. The chain carries TRBV7-9 and TRBJ2-3; 16 positions agree with TRBD2. This CDR3 spans 18 amino acids. The trim removed 3 bases at V and 3 bases at J, leaving 6 bases unmatched. Germline V lookup: CDR1 SEHNR, CDR2 FQNEAQ (reference sequence). The CDR3, as DNA: TGTGCCAGCAGCTTGACGGGACTAGCGGGAGGGCCAACAGATACGCAGTATTTT. Its translation is CASSLTGLAGGPTDTQYF.

Ten or more counts support this clonotype. This chain links TRBV28 with TRBJ1-4; TRBD1 might be the D (6 bases). Germline V gene sequence: CDR1 MDHEN, CDR2 SYDVKM. This CDR3 is 16 amino acids long. With 3 bases removed from V and 2 bases from J, the gap between germline ends came to 13 bases. Here the CDR3 reads CASSFPQGSTNEKLFF. In DNA form, the CDR3 reads TGTGCCAGCAGTTTTCCGCAGGGGTCCACTAATGAAAAACTGTTTTTT.

This clonotype occurred many times. V usage is TRBV11-2 and J usage is TRBJ2-7; D is perhaps TRBD2 (6 bases). The CDR3 runs 14 residues. Germline V gives CDR1 SGHAT, CDR2 FQNNGV. Trimming removed 4 bases at V and 4 bases at J, with 14 bases between. The CDR3 region has the DNA TGTGCCAGCAGCTGGGGGGACTCTCGTTACGAGCAGTACTTC. Translated, it gives CASSWGDSRYEQYF.

In this sample, this clonotype turned up a few times. The chain links TRBV28 to TRBJ1-1; possible D gene TRBD1, 5 bases. Germline CDR1 and CDR2: MDHEN and SYDVKM. Trimming removed 5 bases from V and 4 bases from J, with 11 bases in between. The CDR3 is 13 residues long. CDR3 sequence (DNA): TGTGCCAGCAGTCCACAGGTTTTCACTGAAGCTTTCTTT. It yields the protein CASSPQVFTEAFF.

Many counts were recorded for this clonotype. V and J are TRBV7-2 and TRBJ2-1; 10 bases fit TRBD2. CDR1 SGHTA and CDR2 FQGNSA come from the germline V gene. Trimming cost V 7 bases and J 9 bases; bases outside gene matches: 9. The CDR3 is 14 amino acids. CDR3 DNA: TGTGCCAGCACCCTAGTCCCTAGCGGGGGTGAGCAGTTCTTC. It encodes CASTLVPSGGEQFF. Filled out from reference TRBV7-2 and TRBJ2-1, the complete variable domain reads GAGVSQSPSNKVTEKGKDVELRCDPISGHTALYWYRQSLGQGLEFLIYFQGNSAPDKSGLPSDRFSAERTGGSVSTLTIQRTQQEDSAVYLCASTLVPSGGEQFFGPGTRLTVL.

The V gene is TRBV18, the J gene TRBJ2-5; tentatively, D is TRBD1 (5 bases). Germline assignment: CDR1 KGHSH and CDR2 LQKENI. CDR3 length: 15 residues. Between the trimmed V and J ends, which lost 3 bases and 4 bases, there was a span of 15 bases. CDR3 DNA sequence: TGTGCCAGCTCACCCCCCCAGGGAAAGAGAGAGACCCAGTACTTC. Amino acid sequence: CASSPPQGKRETQYF.

The V gene is TRBV6-5, the J gene TRBJ2-2; D may correspond to TRBD1 or TRBD2 (5 bases each). The germline gives CDR1 MNHEY, CDR2 SVGAGI. This CDR3 has 14 residues. Between the trimmed V and J ends, which lost 2 bases and 6 bases, there was a span of 10 bases. CDR3 in amino acids: CASSYTGTSGELFF. CDR3 nucleotides: TGTGCCAGCAGTTACACCGGGACGTCCGGGGAGCTGTTTTTT.

This clonotype came up a few times. The chain couples TRBV4-3 to TRBJ1-1; D unresolved. V lost 0 bases, J lost 5 bases, and 13 bases lay in between. This CDR3 contains 15 residues. Germline loops: CDR1 LGHNA, CDR2 YSLEER. The CDR3: CASSQDFLTRTEAFF. CDR3 nucleotides: TGCGCCAGCAGCCAAGACTTTCTTACCCGGACTGAAGCTTTCTTT.

This clonotype was recorded at least ten times. The genes are TRBV7-9 and TRBJ2-7; a weak D match, TRBD2 (5 bases). V lost 5 bases to trimming and J lost 6 bases, with 11 bases between them. Germline CDR1 reads SEHNR; CDR2 reads FQNEAQ (reference sequence). The CDR3 sequence is 12 residues long. The CDR3 loop reads CASSVTSSEQYF. CDR3 DNA sequence: TGTGCCAGCAGCGTAACTAGTTCCGAGCAGTACTTC.

This clonotype was seen a handful of times. V is TRBV11-2 and J is TRBJ2-7; 15 bases fit TRBD2. The germline CDR1 and CDR2 sequences are SGHAT and FQNNGV. The V segment lost 7 bases and the J segment 4 bases; nucleotides outside the gene matches: 11. The CDR3 is 17 residues long. CDR3 nucleotides: TGTGCCAGCATGCCCCTCGGACTAGCGGGAGGGCGGTACGAGCAGTACTTC. This sequence encodes CASMPLGLAGGRYEQYF.

Ten or more counts support this clonotype. The V gene is TRBV7-9, the J gene TRBJ2-3; D gene uncertain. Germline-derived CDR1 and CDR2 are SEHNR and FQNEAQ (reference sequence). The CDR3 runs to 14 residues. V was shortened by 6 bases and J by 4 bases, with 14 bases between the two germline ends. The CDR3 is CASSTPSRPDTQYF. Here the CDR3 DNA reads TGTGCCAGCAGTACCCCGAGTCGGCCAGATACGCAGTATTTT.

This clonotype appeared many times. This chain uses TRBV7-9 with TRBJ1-6, with 10 bases matching TRBD1. V gave up 5 bases and J gave up 11 bases; unmatched junction bases: 18. Looked up from germline, CDR1 is SEHNR and CDR2 is FQNEAQ (reference sequence). This CDR3 spans 18 amino acids. CDR3: CASSRTLGRDRGSAPLHF. Written as DNA, the CDR3 is TGTGCCAGCAGCAGAACGCTGGGCCGGGACAGGGGTTCGGCACCCCTCCACTTT.

This clonotype was counted many times. This chain uses TRBV12-3 or TRBV12-4 with TRBJ2-7; 11 nucleotides line up with TRBD2. The V gene end was trimmed by 2 bases and the J gene end by 7 bases; junction bases not matched to a gene: 13. The CDR3 has 17 amino acids. CDR3 nucleotides: TGTGCCAGCAGTTTAACTAGCGGGGGTGGATACCTGTGGGAGCAGTACTTC. Translated, it gives CASSLTSGGGYLWEQYF.

DNA for the CDR3: TGTGCCAGCAGTAACCCCGTCGAAGGAAAACGGTGGGCTTTCTTT. Translation gives CASSNPVEGKRWAFF. The chain joins TRBV11-2 to TRBJ1-1; D uncertain. The V gene lost 6 bases and the J gene lost 11 bases, with 25 bases spanning the gap. Germline V lookup: CDR1 SGHAT, CDR2 FQNNGV. The CDR3 covers 15 residues.

This rearrangement joins TRBV7-6 to TRBJ1-2, with a weak D call TRBD1 (6 bases). The V gene's germline CDR1 is SGHVS and CDR2 FNYEAQ. Trimming pared 5 bases from V and 4 bases from J, leaving 20 bases between. The CDR3 contains 16 residues. The CDR3 DNA follows: TGTGCCAGCAGCATGCACCGGGGGCGTGAACTCTATGGCTACACCTTC. Translation gives CASSMHRGRELYGYTF.

This clonotype has a count of ten or more. This sequence joins TRBV6-1 and TRBJ2-5; TRBD1 matches 9 bases. Trimming cost V 5 bases and J 4 bases; bases outside gene matches: 8. The germline CDR1 and CDR2 sequences are MNHNS and SASEGT. The CDR3 extends over 15 amino acids. CDR3 sequence: CASSLQGAPGETQYF. The CDR3 nucleotides read TGTGCCAGCAGTTTACAGGGGGCGCCAGGAGAGACCCAGTACTTC.

The sample holds many counts of this clonotype. This chain uses TRBV7-2 with TRBJ2-2, with D maybe TRBD1 (5 bases). CDR3 length: 13 amino acids. In germline, CDR1 is SGHTA, CDR2 FQGNSA. V dropped 4 bases and J dropped 3 bases, with 6 bases sitting between them. Here the CDR3 reads CASSSGYTGELFF. CDR3 nucleotides: TGTGCCAGCAGCTCAGGGTACACCGGGGAGCTGTTTTTT.